This T cell receptor beta chain stems from a study of shared T cell receptors in the human thymus. Sequencing used immunoSEQ multiplex PCR; TCRdb keeps in-frame clones, though not all of them. Of hundreds of thousands of clones listed, 80% to 90% were seen once; the top ten hold 0.0094%. Germline V gene data show CDR1 as SGHTA and CDR2 as FQGNSA. The V and J ends lost 3 bases and 3 bases respectively, with 8 bases between them. This CDR3 region has 14 residues. In addition, the sample was reused for a study of human thymus T cells.

The sequence derives from a boy under two years old with a congenital heart defect. The chain links TRBV7-2 to TRBJ2-2; D remains ambiguous. The sequencing input was thymocytes. The chain's CDR3 is CASSFPQDTGELFF. The CDR3 DNA reads TGTGCCAGCAGCTTTCCCCAGGACACCGGGGAGCTGTTTTTT.